The TCR beta chain described here comes from a study of OX40 agonist ivuxolimab in advanced cancers. Turning to the overall study: Ivuxolimab was a fully human IgG2 agonistic monoclonal antibody targeting the costimulatory receptor OX40 (CD134). Prior anti-PD-1, anti-PD-L1 or anti-CTLA-4 therapy was permitted, and checkpoint inhibitors had been received by less than 45% of dose-escalation patients. Three dose-escalation patients achieved partial responses, one with hepatocellular carcinoma and two with cutaneous melanoma. Of the roughly 50 dose-escalation patients, hepatocellular carcinoma was present in some 19, melanoma in roughly 15, renal cell carcinoma in 9 and head and neck cancer in 9. Intravenous ivuxolimab was administered to patients every 2 weeks at six dose levels: 0.01, 0.1, 0.3, 1.5, 3 and 10 mg/kg. The paper describes the monotherapy dose-escalation part (N = 52 patients) of the phase I trial of ivuxolimab. Peripheral TCRbeta sequencing was intended to test whether TCR sequence diversity was altered and clonal T-cell expansion was caused by ivuxolimab. In the dose-escalation cohort, more than 75% of patients were male, and the mean age was roughly 60 years, with a range of roughly 23 to 85.

What the research found in general, with its limitations: Antigen specificity was not determined for the clonally expanded peripheral T cells. Clonal expansion of both CD4+ and CD8+ blood T cells was observed from baseline to week 6 at doses 0.1 to 3.0 mg/kg. Low levels of normalized T-cell clonal expansion were also seen in some patients who did not respond. In the 0.1-3.0 mg/kg groups, partial responders were among the patients with the lowest normalized peripheral clonal expansion, particularly in CD8+ T cells. After ivuxolimab, CD8+ T cells had more expanded clones than CD4+ T cells on average.

Patients with autoimmune disease history or receiving systemic immunosuppression were excluded from the trial. Peripheral blood for TCR sequencing was collected from all dose cohorts at baseline, on cycle 4 day 1, and on cycle 7 day 1. The samples were taken from a phase I, first-in-human, multicenter, open-label dose-escalation trial of ivuxolimab. Adults with locally advanced or metastatic head and neck squamous cell, hepatocellular, melanoma or renal cell carcinoma were enrolled in the trial. Before TCR sequencing, CD4+ T cells and CD8+ T cells were sorted from peripheral blood as separate populations. Per the germline V gene, SGHDN is the CDR1 and FVKESK is the CDR2. V drops 3 bases and J drops 5 bases, leaving 7 bases in between. The CDR3 numbers 12 residues from cysteine through phenylalanine. Kept here is only the CDR3 DNA, which spans 36 bases and is read in frame from base 1. This clone has a handful of counts. Which antigen it targets is not known. Base-call qualities are not available, and no considerably larger clone is one nucleotide away.

Genomic DNA was extracted from sorted cells for sequencing of the TCRbeta CDR3 region. The immunoSEQ Assay was used to sequence the TCRbeta CDR3 regions. The table comes from immuneACCESS by way of TCRdb, which keeps in-frame sequences with V and J called. Part of the clones is missing from these tables; in studies checked, under half for an unresolved V gene and the rest for unknown reasons. Within this sample are around 58,000 clones, with around 87% of them counted one time only. Over 5% of the sample comes from the top ten. Sample: CD4+ or CD8+ T cells sorted from blood, taken in a trial of the OX40 agonist ivuxolimab. The chain couples TRBV14 to TRBJ1-2; a confident D gene designation cannot be given. The receptor's source is an adult with an advanced solid tumor such as melanoma, head and neck, liver or kidney cancer. The nucleotide sequence is TGTGCCAGCAGCCAGAGACGGTATGGCTACACCTTC. Its protein product is CASSQRRYGYTF.